The 27 T cell receptor beta chains listed next were all sequenced from one sample in a study of identifying expanded T cells in peripheral blood. Profiling relied on immunoSEQ multiplex PCR, and the TCRdb table lists in-frame clones only, not all of them. The data show around 100,000 clones, with around 88% seen just once and around 17% held by the top ten. Sequencing used blood. The receptors originated from a person aged 18 to 75 in good health.

The V call is TRBV15, the J call TRBJ2-7; D gene unclear. V shed 1 base and J shed 0 bases, with 7 bases lying between them. The CDR3 runs 14 residues. Germline V lookup: CDR1 LNHNV, CDR2 YYDKDF (reference sequence). CDR3 DNA: TGTGCCACCAGCAGAGGAAACCCCTCCTACGAGCAGTACTTC. It specifies CATSRGNPSYEQYF.

The chain has TRBV6-5 and TRBJ1-1, with no clear D. Germline V gene lookup returns CDR1 MNHEY and CDR2 SVGAGI. There are 13 residues in the CDR3. V was pared by 5 bases and J by 3 bases, with 10 bases between. The CDR3 DNA follows: TGTGCCAGCAGTCCCGCCCTCTACACTGAAGCTTTCTTT. It is translated as CASSPALYTEAFF.

The chain combines TRBV21-1 with TRBJ1-4; the table's D call of TRBD1 was not tested on the DNA. TRBV21-1 is shown as a pseudogene. CDR3 length equals 17 residues. CDR3 residues: CASNGGRGRRTNEKLFF. The CDR3 nucleotides read TGTGCCAGCAATGGGGGCAGGGGGCGAAGAACTAATGAAAAACTGTTTTTT.

The gene calls are TRBV28 and TRBJ1-6; D not resolved. This CDR3 is 14 amino acids long. The V end lost 3 bases, the J end lost 7 bases, and 10 bases lay between the germline ends. The germline V gene has CDR1 MDHEN and CDR2 SYDVKM. CDR3 sequence reads: CASSFKQRNSPLHF. The CDR3 DNA reads as TGTGCCAGCAGTTTCAAACAGCGAAATTCACCCCTCCACTTT.

The rearrangement links TRBV27 to TRBJ2-1, with D uncertain. Per germline, CDR1 MNHEY and CDR2 SMNVEV (reference sequence). V lost 5 bases and J 8 bases, leaving 19 bases between the germline ends. This CDR3 region has 15 residues. CDR3 amino acids: CASSPLGPRYDEQFF. The CDR3 DNA reads as TGTGCCAGCAGTCCCCTAGGACCCCGGTATGATGAGCAGTTCTTC.

This chain links TRBV19 with TRBJ1-5; D is ambiguous. In germline, CDR1 is LNHDA, CDR2 SQIVND (reference sequence). This CDR3 comprises 15 residues. Trimming shortened V by 8 bases and J by 0 bases, and 14 bases separated the two germline ends. DNA for the CDR3: TGTGCCAGTCTTTCTCGGACGGGTAGCAATCAGCCCCAGCATTTT. Residues: CASLSRTGSNQPQHF.

The rearrangement links TRBV10-3 to TRBJ2-7; 11 bases agree with TRBD1. The J segment lost 6 bases and the V segment lost 6 bases, leaving 1 base of the junction unmatched. CDR1 and CDR2 from the germline V gene are ENHRY and SYGVKD. The CDR3 runs 12 residues. The chain's CDR3 is CAISGTGGEQYF. The DNA of the CDR3 is TGTGCCATCAGCGGGACAGGGGGCGAGCAGTACTTC.

This clone was seen a single time. The chain couples TRBV7-9 to TRBJ1-1, with TRBD1 matching over 12 bases. Germline-derived CDR1 and CDR2 are SEHNR and FQNEAQ (reference sequence). The CDR3 covers 15 residues. J gave up 8 bases and V 8 bases, and 12 bases lay outside the gene matches. For the CDR3, the DNA is TGTGCCAGCGGTCCCGGGACAGGGGGCGCCCGGGAAGCTTTCTTT. Its translation is CASGPGTGGAREAFF.

The chain combines TRBV7-2 with TRBJ2-7; 9 bases map to TRBD2. In germline, CDR1 is SGHTA, CDR2 FQGNSA. The V and J ends lost 3 bases and 0 bases, in that order; junction bases with no gene match: 3. This CDR3 is 15 amino acids long. CDR3 sequence (DNA): TGTGCCAGCAGCTTCGGCGGGGGGGCCTCCTACGAGCAGTACTTC. Translation gives CASSFGGGASYEQYF.

J is TRBJ1-6 and V is TRBV28; a possible D gene is TRBD1 (5 bases). There are 16 residues in the CDR3. From germline, CDR1 is MDHEN and CDR2 SYDVKM. Trimming removed 6 bases at V and 10 bases at J, with 22 bases between. This CDR3 is CASSPVGLGSWSPLHF. CDR3 DNA sequence: TGTGCCAGCAGCCCGGTGGGGCTAGGGTCTTGGTCACCCCTCCACTTT.

With regard to this clone: One end of the junction is discordant with germline, which a read error may explain. This chain connects TRBV4-3 to TRBJ2-7; perhaps TRBD2 as D (7 bases). Per germline, CDR1 LGHNA and CDR2 YSLEER. The CDR3 length is 17 residues. DNA of the CDR3: TGCGCCAGCAGCCAAGAAGGGGGGGGGCAGGGCTCCTCCGAGCAGTACTTC. Translated, it gives CASSQEGGGQGSSEQYF.

The chain carries TRBV7-9 and TRBJ1-2; D is uncertain. The CDR3 is made up of 15 amino acids. Between the trimmed V and J ends, which lost 7 bases and 4 bases, there was a span of 19 bases. Germline values: CDR1 SEHNR, CDR2 FQNEAQ (reference sequence). CDR3 bases: TGTGCCAGCACCGGGCTTAAACGACGGATCTATGGCTACACCTTC. Protein product: CASTGLKRRIYGYTF.

The chain links TRBV11-2 to TRBJ1-1; no reliable D call. V was clipped by 5 bases and J by 3 bases, with 10 bases between them. Germline V gene sequence: CDR1 SGHAT, CDR2 FQNNGV. The CDR3 loop spans 13 amino acids. The CDR3 DNA follows: TGTGCCAGCAGCCCCCGGACGGACACTGAAGCTTTCTTT. This translates into CASSPRTDTEAFF.

The V gene is TRBV7-2, the J gene TRBJ2-5; 7 bases are shared with TRBD2. CDR3 length: 14 residues. The V segment lost 0 bases and the J segment 3 bases; nucleotides outside the gene matches: 1. CDR1 and CDR2 from the germline V gene are SGHTA and FQGNSA. Here the CDR3 DNA reads TGTGCCAGCAGCTTAGCGGGGGGGAAAGAGACCCAGTACTTC. This codes for CASSLAGGKETQYF.

The chain combines TRBV6-5 with TRBJ2-5; D is unresolved. The germline V and J ends were trimmed by 2 bases and 4 bases, with 11 bases remaining between them. This CDR3 has 14 residues. Germline CDR1 and CDR2: MNHEY and SVGAGI. CDR3 loop: CASSYGLARETQYF. In nucleotides, the CDR3 is TGTGCCAGCAGTTACGGGCTGGCCCGAGAGACCCAGTACTTC.

This clone was seen a single time. The V and J genes are TRBV5-4 and TRBJ1-4; the match to TRBD1 covers 9 bases. The CDR3 spans 15 residues. Germline trimming cut 4 bases from V and 8 bases from J; bases unmatched to any gene: 9. CDR1 is SGHNT, CDR2 YYREEE, per germline (reference sequence). CDR3 nucleotides: TGTGCCAGCAGCCCGGGGGACAGGGTGAACGAAAAACTGTTTTTT. Translated: CASSPGDRVNEKLFF.

Here the CDR3 DNA reads TGTGCCAGCAGTGAAAGGGGGCCTAGCACAGATACGCAGTATTTT. Translated: CASSERGPSTDTQYF. The V call is TRBV6-1, the J call TRBJ2-3; TRBD1 matches at 7 bases. Germline CDR1 and CDR2: MNHNS and SASEGT. CDR3 length: 15 residues. Trimming removed 2 bases from V and 0 bases from J; junction bases left unmatched: 2.

CDR3: CASSVGEGVQPQHF. The CDR3 coding sequence is TGTGCCAGCAGTGTCGGGGAGGGTGTTCAGCCCCAGCATTTT. V gene TRBV6-1 combines with J gene TRBJ1-5; D is unclear. From germline, CDR1 is MNHNS and CDR2 SASEGT. The CDR3 contains 14 residues. Trimming stripped 4 bases from V and 6 bases from J, with 13 bases between.

The chain is built from TRBV13 and TRBJ2-7; no firm D call. The V gene lost 0 bases and the J gene lost 0 bases, with 12 bases spanning the gap. CDR3 length: 16 amino acids. Germline CDR1 PRHDT, CDR2 FYEKMQ (reference sequence). This chain's CDR3 is CASSLGSVLGSYEQYF. The DNA of the CDR3 is TGTGCCAGCAGCTTAGGATCGGTCTTAGGCTCCTACGAGCAGTACTTC.

This clone was seen repeatedly, ten times or more. The chain combines TRBV7-2 with TRBJ1-2, with 7 bases that match TRBD1. Germline V gives CDR1 SGHTA, CDR2 FQGNSA. V was clipped by 5 bases and J by 6 bases; unmatched bases: 12. The CDR3 covers 15 residues. CDR3 in DNA: TGTGCCAGCAGCCCGAGGACAGGACCCCTCCATGGCTACACCTTC. Amino acid sequence: CASSPRTGPLHGYTF. The entire variable domain, with the rest obtained from reference TRBV7-2 and TRBJ1-2, is as follows: GAGVSQSPSNKVTEKGKDVELRCDPISGHTALYWYRQSLGQGLEFLIYFQGNSAPDKSGLPSDRFSAERTGGSVSTLTIQRTQQEDSAVYLCASSPRTGPLHGYTFGSGTRLTVV.

As concerns this clone: Other DNA sequences in the sample encode the same CDR3. This CDR3 is CASSTSSGTGNGYTF. The CDR3 DNA follows: TGTGCCAGTAGTACCTCGTCCGGGACAGGGAATGGCTACACCTTC. The chain carries TRBV19 and TRBJ1-2; 9 nucleotides align to TRBD1. The trim removed 4 bases at V and 6 bases at J, leaving 9 bases unmatched. The CDR3 spans 15 residues. Germline CDR1 is LNHDA and CDR2 is SQIVND (reference sequence). Drawing the rest from reference TRBV19 and TRBJ1-2, the complete variable domain is DGGITQSPKYLFRKEGQNVTLSCEQNLNHDAMYWYRQDPGQGLRLIYYSQIVNDFQKGDIAEGYSVSREKKESFPLTVTSAQKNPTAFYLCASSTSSGTGNGYTFGSGTRLTVV.

This rearrangement joins TRBV21-1 to TRBJ1-6. TRBV21-1 is classified as a pseudogene. The CDR3 sequence is 18 residues long. CDR3 coding DNA: TGTGCCAGCAGCAAAGATACCGGGGAGAGCTCCTATAATTCACCCCTCCACTTT. Translating gives CASSKDTGESSYNSPLHF.

The chain joins TRBV28 to TRBJ2-3, with 9 bases identical to TRBD1. CDR3 length: 14 amino acids. Germline CDR1 MDHEN, CDR2 SYDVKM. V lost 6 bases to trimming and J lost 8 bases; unmatched junction nucleotides: 9. The CDR3, as DNA: TGTGCCAGCAGCGGAACAGGGGGCGATTTTACGCAGTATTTT. Protein sequence: CASSGTGGDFTQYF.

The rearrangement links TRBV28 to TRBJ2-4; D is uncertain. Germline V gene data show CDR1 as MDHEN and CDR2 as SYDVKM. The V gene lost 4 bases and the J gene lost 5 bases, with 6 bases spanning the gap. This CDR3 is built from 12 residues. The chain's CDR3 is CASSWNQNIQYF. CDR3 coding DNA: TGTGCCAGCAGTTGGAACCAAAACATTCAGTACTTC.

The J gene is TRBJ1-1, the V gene TRBV19, with 9 bases aligning to TRBD1. Germline CDR1 is LNHDA and CDR2 is SQIVND (reference sequence). This CDR3 contains 19 residues. J lost 3 bases, V lost 0 bases, and 14 bases had no gene match. The DNA of the CDR3 is TGTGCCAGTAGTATAGACCAAGGACAGGGGTGGTATACCCACACTGAAGCTTTCTTT. Translating it yields CASSIDQGQGWYTHTEAFF. Based on the CDR3 plus reference TRBV19 and TRBJ1-1, the full variable domain is DGGITQSPKYLFRKEGQNVTLSCEQNLNHDAMYWYRQDPGQGLRLIYYSQIVNDFQKGDIAEGYSVSREKKESFPLTVTSAQKNPTAFYLCASSIDQGQGWYTHTEAFFGQGTRLTVV.

The J gene is TRBJ2-3, the V gene TRBV18; D not resolved. This CDR3 is 11 amino acids long. Germline CDR1 reads KGHSH; CDR2 reads LQKENI. Deletions cut 6 bases from V and 4 bases from J, with 5 bases between. The CDR3 sequence is CASSDADTQYF. CDR3 in DNA: TGTGCCAGCTCCGACGCAGATACGCAGTATTTT.

The V and J genes are TRBV9 and TRBJ2-3, with 9 bases matching TRBD2. Looked up from germline, CDR1 is SGDLS and CDR2 is YYNGEE. CDR3 length equals 15 residues. With 1 base clipped from V and 4 bases from J, the junction kept 4 bases outside the gene matches. CDR3 protein: CASSVSGGGADTQYF. The CDR3 coding sequence is TGTGCCAGCAGCGTATCCGGCGGGGGGGCAGATACGCAGTATTTT.